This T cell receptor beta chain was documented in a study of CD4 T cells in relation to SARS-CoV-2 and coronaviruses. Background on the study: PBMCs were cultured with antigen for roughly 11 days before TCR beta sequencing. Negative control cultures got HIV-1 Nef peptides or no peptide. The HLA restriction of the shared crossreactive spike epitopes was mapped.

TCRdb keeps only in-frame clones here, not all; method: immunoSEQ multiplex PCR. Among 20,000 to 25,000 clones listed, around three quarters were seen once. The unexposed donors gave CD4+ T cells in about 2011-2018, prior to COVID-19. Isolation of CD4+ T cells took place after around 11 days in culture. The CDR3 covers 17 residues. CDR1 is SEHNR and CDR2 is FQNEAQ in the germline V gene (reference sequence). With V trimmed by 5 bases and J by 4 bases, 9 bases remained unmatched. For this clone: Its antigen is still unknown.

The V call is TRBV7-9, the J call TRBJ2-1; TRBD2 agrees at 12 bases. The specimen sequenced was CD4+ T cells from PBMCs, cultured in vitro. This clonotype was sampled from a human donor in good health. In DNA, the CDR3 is TGTGCCAGCAGCCCATTGACTAGCGGGAGAGTATACAATGAGCAGTTCTTC. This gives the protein CASSPLTSGRVYNEQFF.